The sequence of this T cell receptor beta chain was determined in a study of CD8+ T cells in alopecia areata. Across the whole study: Oral tofacitinib (5 to 10 mg twice daily) was administered to treated patients.

This CDR3 has 16 amino acids. With 8 bases clipped from V and 0 bases from J, the junction kept 11 bases outside the gene matches. The germline CDR1 and CDR2 sequences are SQVTM and ANQGSEA. This sample's treatment: oral pan-JAK inhibitor, 5-10 mg twice daily. In its sample, this clone was seen a few times. Once RNA had been extracted, it was reverse transcribed into cDNA to act as the sequencing template. Generated by immunoSEQ multiplex PCR, the TCRdb table keeps only in-frame clones and is missing some. The profile shows approximately 210,000 clones, 60% of them singletons. This clonotype was obtained from a human donor with alopecia areata. J is TRBJ2-3 and V is TRBV29-1; TRBD1 aligns across 10 bases. The material sequenced was CD4+ T cells sorted from blood, taken at week 24, from a patient treated with tofacitinib. CDR3 DNA sequence: TGCAGCTTAGGACAGGGGGTTCAATACAGCACAGATACGCAGTATTTT. Amino acid sequence: CSLGQGVQYSTDTQYF.